Each of the 9 T cell receptor beta chains below was sequenced from the same sample in a study of CD8+ T cells in alopecia areata. RNA extraction was followed by reverse transcription into cDNA, which acted as the sequencing template. The method was immunoSEQ multiplex PCR; TCRdb's version includes in-frame clones alone and lacks a portion of them. Found here are 8,300 or so clones, no singletons; the ten largest cover about a fifth. Sorting used CD4, CD8alpha, NKG2D, NKG2ACE and other markers on pooled cutaneous lymph node cells. Sequencing was done on a sample of CD8+ T cells sorted from a lymph node. The receptors shown here come from a C3H/HeJ mouse with alopecia areata. For this mouse line, the MHC haplotype is H2-k.

This clone was seen many times. Genes here carry mouse names. The read falls 4 residues short of the CDR3 end, and the missing part is taken from the germline J gene. The chain employs TRBV14 and TRBJ2-1; unclear D gene. The germline V and J ends were trimmed by 2 bases and 1 base, with 4 bases remaining between them. CDR1 SGHDT and CDR2 FRDEAV come from the germline V gene. The CDR3 runs to 13 residues. The CDR3: CASSLGNYAEQFF. The CDR3 DNA, read in part, is TGTGCCAGCAGTTTAGGGAACTATGCT.

This clone has at least ten counts. Gene names follow the mouse nomenclature. The read gets to within 4 residues of the CDR3 end, and the germline J gene fills in the rest. The chain uses TRBV13-2 and TRBJ1-2, with 7 bases matching TRBD1. The germline gives CDR1 NNHNN, CDR2 SYGAGS (reference sequence). After removal of 2 bases from V and 0 bases from J, the junction contained 4 bases not matched to a gene. There are 15 residues in the CDR3. The DNA read from the CDR3 is TGTGCCAGCGGTGAAGTGGGACAGACAAACTCC. Encoded protein: CASGEVGQTNS. In full, the CDR3 reads CASGEVGQTNSDYTF.

As for this clone: Mouse names are used for the genes. The CDR3 end lies 4 residues beyond the end of the read and is filled in from the germline J gene. The genes are TRBV13-3 and TRBJ2-4, with 11 bases identical to TRBD2. Germline trimming cut 3 bases from V and 0 bases from J; bases unmatched to any gene: 0. CDR1 is NNHDY, CDR2 SYVADS, per germline. CDR3 length: 15 amino acids. The CDR3 spells CASSGDWGSQNTLYF. CDR3 DNA, as far as it was read: TGTGCCAGCAGTGGGGACTGGGGGAGTCAAAAC.

This clone is medium-sized (0.01 to 0.1%) in the sample. Gene and germline names: mouse. The read ends 4 residues early relative to the CDR3; the germline J gene fills the gap. The rearrangement links TRBV1 to TRBJ2-3; 9 bases map to TRBD2. This CDR3 is 16 amino acids long. From germline, CDR1 is NSQYPW and CDR2 LRSPGD (reference sequence). V was clipped by 3 bases and J by 0 bases; unmatched bases: 4. This chain's CDR3 is CTCSAGLGVSAETLYF. The CDR3 DNA, read in part, is TGCACCTGCAGTGCGGGACTGGGAGTTAGTGCAGAA.

Sample share makes this clone medium-sized. Mouse gene names apply. The read finishes 4 residues shy of the CDR3 end, and the germline J gene is used to complete it. The J gene is TRBJ2-7, the V gene TRBV1; 9 bases fit TRBD2. V shed 1 base and J 3 bases; nucleotides not matched to a gene: 1. Germline lookup yields CDR1 NSQYPW and CDR2 LRSPGD (reference sequence). This CDR3 is 14 amino acids long. Here the CDR3 reads CTCSAGLGDYEQYF. CDR3 DNA (partial): TGCACCTGCAGTGCAGGACTGGGGGACTAT.

Within the sample, this clone is medium-sized. Mouse names are used for the genes. Read sequence stops 3 residues before the CDR3 end, and the germline J gene provides the missing end. The V call is TRBV1, the J call TRBJ1-6, with D possibly matching TRBD1 (5 bases). TRBJ1-6 is noted as an ORF with a role that remains uncertain. V was cut by 3 bases and J by 2 bases, with 11 bases left in between. The CDR3 has 16 residues. Looked up from germline, CDR1 is NSQYPW and CDR2 is LRSPGD (reference sequence). CDR3 bases read: TGCACCTGCAGTGCCCGACAGATCACCTATAATTCGCCC. Its translation: CTCSARQITYNSP. The whole CDR3 reads CTCSARQITYNSPLYF.

This clone is labeled medium-sized. Each gene name is a mouse one. Read coverage stops 4 residues before the CDR3 terminus; the germline J gene supplies the remainder. This chain uses TRBV17 with TRBJ1-1; no clear D gene. The V end lost 3 bases, the J end lost 3 bases, and 8 bases lay between the germline ends. The CDR3 extends over 13 amino acids. CDR1 and CDR2 (germline): MNHDT, YYDKIL. This chain's CDR3 is CASSSQVDTEVFF. The part of the CDR3 DNA that was read is TGTGCTAGCAGTAGCCAGGTAGACACA. The whole variable domain, filled in from reference TRBV17 and TRBJ1-1, reads DTTVKQNPRYKLARVGKPVNLICSQTMNHDTMYWYQKKPNQAPKLLLFYYDKILNREADTFEKFQSSRPNNSFCSLYIGSAGLEYSAMYLCASSSQVDTEVFFGKGTRLTVV.

This clone was recorded many times. Gene and germline names: mouse. The read ends 4 residues shy of where the CDR3 ends; the end is completed using the germline J gene. V and J are TRBV31 and TRBJ1-1, with 11 bases identical to TRBD1. This CDR3 has 13 residues. Per the germline V gene, CDR1 is GKSSPN and CDR2 is SITVG. V shed 3 bases, J shed 4 bases, and the junction held 1 base outside the gene matches. CDR3 sequence reads: CAWRGTGGTEVFF. The covered CDR3 bases are TGTGCCTGGAGGGGGACAGGGGGCACA.

This clone was detected only a few times. Mouse germline and gene names are used. The read ends 4 residues early relative to the CDR3; the germline J gene fills the gap. This chain links TRBV4 with TRBJ2-3, with TRBD1 as a possible D gene (6 bases). V was clipped by 5 bases and J by 0 bases, with 12 bases between them. CDR1 and CDR2 from the germline V gene are LGHDT and YNNKQL (reference sequence). CDR3 length: 15 amino acids. CDR3 residues: CASSPGTFSAETLYF. Partial CDR3 DNA: TGTGCCAGCAGCCCCGGGACATTTAGTGCAGAA.